This record looks at one T cell receptor (beta chain) sequence and its context. As yet, its antigen is unknown. The sample belongs to a study of T cell responses to AZD1222 COVID-19 vaccine. CDR3 length: 13 amino acids. Germline CDR1 GTSNPN, CDR2 SVGIG (reference sequence). Trimming pared 2 bases from V and 6 bases from J, leaving 14 bases between. Study results and caveats: Spike-specific TCR repertoires showed rising breadth and depth after two AZD1222 doses.

Only in-frame clones appear in the TCRdb table, and some are missing; sequencing was by immunoSEQ multiplex PCR. This table holds 180,000 or so clones, approximately 94% found once. The sequences come from peripheral blood, collected 28 days after the second AZD1222 dose. The J gene is TRBJ2-7, the V gene TRBV30; tentative D call: TRBD2 (5 bases). The sequence derives from an adult who received the AZD1222 COVID-19 vaccine. CDR3: CAWSRGSPVEQYF. DNA of the CDR3: TGTGCCTGGAGTCGGGGATCGCCTGTCGAGCAGTACTTC. The variable domain in full, completed from reference TRBV30 and TRBJ2-7, reads SQTIHQWPATLVQPVGSPLSLECTVEGTSNPNLYWYRQAAGRGLQLLFYSVGIGQISSEVPQNLSASRPQDRQFILSSKKLLLSDSGFYLCAWSRGSPVEQYFGPGTRLTVT.